The sequence of this T cell receptor beta chain was determined in a study of identical twins (dated by TCRdb to about 2016). About the full investigation: To test whether fetal clonotypes persist, this study deep-sequenced TCR alpha and beta repertoires from monozygotic twins, from unrelated adults of various ages, and from cord blood. Replicate twin experiments were performed at different times using different library preparation protocols to rule out contamination.

The cysteine opens and the phenylalanine closes a CDR3 of 15 amino acids. Kept here is only the CDR3 DNA, which spans 45 bases and is read in frame from base 1. Trimming takes 2 bases from V and 6 bases from J, and the germline ends sit 14 bases apart. In the germline V gene, CDR1 corresponds to MNHEY and CDR2 to SVGEGT. Broad study findings and their caveats: Because the same donors could not be followed over many years, the conclusions relied on cross-sectional statistical analysis. In beta out-of-frame sequences, excess twin sharing was weaker, because having fewer shared sequences lowered the signal-to-noise ratio. In monozygotic twins, recombination models systematically underestimated out-of-frame TCR alpha sharing, but the models matched the sharing seen between unrelated individuals. Compared with coincidental sharing between unrelated individuals, an excess of low generation-probability sequences was observed among out-of-frame TCR alpha sequences shared between twins. Invariant T cells such as MAIT and iNKT could partly confound zero-insertion analyses, although diverse VJ usage argued against such confounding for most clonotypes. Abundant cord blood beta clonotypes carried fewer insertions; young adult naive repertoires showed a weaker similar trend, while memory repertoires showed none.

Every donor in the study was a healthy Caucasian. Three pairs of female monozygotic twins, all aged 18 to 29 years, made up the twin cohort. RNA for TCR libraries was isolated from peripheral blood mononuclear cells. A note on this clonotype: Its specific antigen is unknown. Qualities for individual bases were not recorded, and no much larger clone is one base off.

Library preparation employed 5' RACE. The sequencer was an Illumina HiSeq 2000. A universal primer binding site was introduced by template switching, and a unique molecular identifier was present in the final cDNA, enabling accurate counting of TCR cDNA molecules. Specific primers in the conserved constant-segment region were used to synthesize first-strand cDNA for TCR alpha and beta chains. To control for contamination, every cDNA library carried two barcodes: a SMART-Mk sample barcode plus Illumina barcodes. Two successive PCR steps introduced TruSeq adapter sequences along with Illumina sample barcodes. TCR alpha and beta cDNA libraries were sequenced on the Illumina HiSeq platform with custom primers. The authors' pipeline ran thus. MiGEC was used to process raw reads and extract unique molecular identifiers, and MiXCR was used to find CDR3 positions. Recombination models were inferred per individual with the repgenHMM and IGoR tools using an EM algorithm. Shared clonotype analysis was performed with the tcR package in R, normalizing sharing by the product of cloneset sizes. To study raw recombination without the effects of thymic and clonal selection, out-of-frame nonproductive sequences were analyzed. The public reads were quality trimmed at Q25 with fastp and then assembled into clones with MiXCR by TCRdb, keeping productive beta chains. Every distinct CDR3 protein forms one entry, paired with its most common genes and DNA. These V and J calls rely on TCRdb rather than the paper's analysis. The sample table lists some 690,000 distinct CDR3 sequences, less than 25% of them with a count of one. The ten largest account for 4.3% of the sample.

These data are also associated with another study on T cells expressing NK-cell markers. Per the second study: TCR beta-chain repertoires were profiled in sorted CD3+CD56+NKG2C+, CD3+CD56+NKG2C- and CD3+CD56-NKG2C+ T-cell subsets from eight donors. Of the eight sequenced donors, seven were found to be HCMV-seropositive and one was found to be HCMV-seronegative. To restrict sorting to alphabetaTCR-expressing T cells, an anti-gammadeltaTCR antibody was added in several experiments. For about 6 donors, the dominant CD3+CD56+NKG2C+ clonotypes were among the top 10 CD8+ clonotypes and accounted for about 1.0-8% of CD8+ T cells. Those dominant clonotypes were again the most abundant among CD3+CD56-NKG2C+ cells in a handful of donors, at roughly 25-65%. Whether the expanded NKG2C-expressing T cell clones were specific for HCMV antigens remained unclear. The eight sequenced donors were randomly selected healthy volunteers, three men and five women. HCMV-specific IgG was detected in serum with a commercial ELISA kit to determine HCMV serostatus. Bulk peripheral blood T-cell repertoires were additionally sequenced from unsorted PBMC for over five donors. MIGEC handled demultiplexing of the reads and grouping by UMI, while MiTCR was used to assemble and quantify clonotypes. To exclude erroneous sequences, only TCR cDNA sequences supported by at least two reads were retained. The tcR package was used for downstream repertoire analysis, and clonotypes were matched between fractions using CDR3 nucleotide sequence together with V segment. Antigen specificity was annotated against VDJdb with VDJmatch, allowing one amino acid substitution in CDR3.

The receptor chain draws on TRBV6-2 or TRBV6-3 and TRBJ2-1; TRBD2 might be the D gene, on 6 matching bases. The sample consisted of PBMCs. The TCR comes from a woman aged 18-29 years in good health. CDR3 sequence: CASSYPQAGVNEQFF. Read as DNA, the sequence is TGTGCCAGCAGTTACCCCCAAGCGGGCGTCAATGAGCAGTTCTTC.